These 19 T cell receptor beta chains were all obtained from the same sample, sequenced in a study of memory CD4+ T cells and cytomegalovirus serostatus (dated by TCRdb to the late 2010s). A FACSAria II was used to sort memory CD4+ T cells, defined as single viable CD3+CD4+CD8-CD45RO+ cells. The library was generated by the immunoSEQ multiplex PCR assay. This is the immuneACCESS table as TCRdb keeps it, with only in-frame sequences that have V and J called. A part of the clones is gone; compared with another copy, unresolved V genes explain less than half, and the rest is unexplained. In all, the sample holds around 63,000 clones, and 76% of those were seen once. Approximately 4.5% of the sample goes to the ten largest clones. The sequenced material came from memory CD4+ T cells from blood. The source of these receptors is an adult in good health and CMV-seropositive.

Only one count was recorded for this clone. The chain is built from TRBV6-1 and TRBJ1-1; TRBD1 might be the D (5 bases). V lost 7 bases, J lost 2 bases, and 14 bases lay in between. This CDR3 has 14 residues. From germline, CDR1 is MNHNS and CDR2 SASEGT. The CDR3 DNA reads as TGTGCCAGCACCCCGGGACGGATTAACACTGAAGCTTTCTTT. This encodes CASTPGRINTEAFF.

The sample holds a few counts of this clone. The gene calls are TRBV19 and TRBJ1-1; tentative D call: TRBD1 (5 bases). V was shortened by 5 bases and J by 4 bases, with 8 bases between the two germline ends. Looked up from germline, CDR1 is LNHDA and CDR2 is SQIVND (reference sequence). This CDR3 comprises 12 residues. The CDR3 loop reads CASSRGGTEAFF. The CDR3 DNA reads TGTGCCAGTAGTCGCGGGGGCACTGAAGCTTTCTTT.

This clone came up once. V usage is TRBV2 and J usage is TRBJ2-5, with D maybe TRBD1 (5 bases). CDR1 and CDR2 (germline): SNHLY, FYNNEI. Trimming pared 4 bases from V and 5 bases from J, leaving 11 bases between. The CDR3 length is 13 residues. CDR3 bases: TGTGCCAGCAGTGGGCAGGGTAGGGAGACCCAGTACTTC. Translation gives CASSGQGRETQYF.

V and J are TRBV6-5 and TRBJ2-7; the match to TRBD1 covers 8 bases. Germline V gene data show CDR1 as MNHEY and CDR2 as SVGAGI. Trimming removed 6 bases from V and 5 bases from J; junction bases left unmatched: 9. This CDR3 has 14 residues. This chain's CDR3 is CASRRQGASDEQYF. The CDR3 nucleotides are TGTGCCAGCAGAAGGCAGGGGGCTTCAGACGAGCAGTACTTC.

V is TRBV7-8 and J is TRBJ2-2; 8 bases line up with TRBD2. The junction had 5 bases not matched to a gene; V was cut back by 5 bases and J by 0 bases. The CDR3 is 16 amino acids. Germline CDR1 reads SGHVS; CDR2 reads FQNEAQ. The CDR3 DNA follows: TGTGCCAGCAGCGTATCTAGCGGGTCGAACACCGGGGAGCTGTTTTTT. Translated: CASSVSSGSNTGELFF.

The chain combines TRBV2 with TRBJ1-1; 9 bases match TRBD1. The CDR3 covers 13 residues. Germline CDR1 and CDR2: SNHLY and FYNNEI. J lost 6 bases, V lost 4 bases, and 3 bases had no gene match. The CDR3 loop is CASSVRQGAEAFF. The CDR3 coding sequence is TGTGCCAGCAGTGTTAGACAGGGGGCTGAAGCTTTCTTT.

The rearrangement joins TRBV5-4 to TRBJ1-2; possible D gene TRBD1, 6 bases. Trimming pared 3 bases from V and 5 bases from J, leaving 11 bases between. The CDR3 contains 13 residues. Per the germline V gene, CDR1 is SGHNT and CDR2 is YYREEE (reference sequence). Written as DNA, the CDR3 is TGTGCCAGCAGCTCCAGGACAGATTATGGCTACACCTTC. It yields the protein CASSSRTDYGYTF.

The CDR3 loop is CASSVGPTPSGANVLTF. The CDR3 nucleotides read TGCGCCAGCAGCGTAGGCCCTACCCCCTCTGGGGCCAACGTCCTGACTTTC. The chain links TRBV10-2 to TRBJ2-6, with D hard to call. CDR1 WSHSY and CDR2 SAAADI come from the germline V gene. The V gene lost 6 bases and the J gene lost 0 bases, with 15 bases spanning the gap. CDR3 length: 17 amino acids.

This sequence joins TRBV7-9 and TRBJ1-1; no clear D gene. Per the germline V gene, CDR1 is SEHNR and CDR2 is FQNEAQ (reference sequence). The CDR3 contains 13 residues. V lost 3 bases, J lost 3 bases, and 8 bases lay in between. CDR3 region: CASSLDHYTEAFF. The CDR3 DNA follows: TGTGCCAGCAGCTTGGACCACTACACTGAAGCTTTCTTT. The full variable domain, its missing parts supplied by reference TRBV7-9 and TRBJ1-1, is DTGVSQNPRHKITKRGQNVTFRCDPISEHNRLYWYRQTLGQGPEFLTYFQNEAQLEKSRLLSDRFSAERPKGSFSTLEIQRTEQGDSAMYLCASSLDHYTEAFFGQGTRLTVV.

The chain couples TRBV6-1 to TRBJ2-7, with 9 bases lining up with TRBD2. The V segment lost 6 bases and the J segment 2 bases; nucleotides outside the gene matches: 8. The CDR3 has 15 residues. The germline CDR1 and CDR2 sequences are MNHNS and SASEGT. The CDR3 loop reads CASRAPGGGAYEQYF. CDR3 nucleotide sequence: TGTGCCAGCAGAGCCCCCGGCGGGGGGGCCTACGAGCAGTACTTC.

V and J are TRBV2 and TRBJ2-6; 12 bases fit TRBD1. Trimming cost V 1 base and J 3 bases; bases outside gene matches: 4. Germline V gene lookup returns CDR1 SNHLY and CDR2 FYNNEI. This CDR3 region has 18 residues. CDR3 amino acids: CASSEEGQGAYGANVLTF. The CDR3 region has the DNA TGTGCCAGCAGTGAAGAGGGACAGGGGGCTTATGGGGCCAACGTCCTGACTTTC. Full variable domain (rest looked up from reference TRBV2 and TRBJ2-6): EPEVTQTPSHQVTQMGQEVILRCVPISNHLYFYWYRQILGQKVEFLVSFYNNEISEKSEIFDDQFSVERPDGSNFTLKIRSTKLEDSAMYFCASSEEGQGAYGANVLTFGAGSRLTVL.

The chain joins TRBV19 to TRBJ2-5; 7 bases fit TRBD2. J gave up 1 base and V 6 bases, and 5 bases lay outside the gene matches. The V gene's germline CDR1 is LNHDA and CDR2 SQIVND (reference sequence). The CDR3 totals 14 residues. This CDR3 is CASSLTSSQETQYF. The CDR3, as DNA: TGTGCCAGTAGCCTGACTAGCTCCCAAGAGACCCAGTACTTC. Looking up the rest from reference TRBV19 and TRBJ2-5 gives the full variable domain: DGGITQSPKYLFRKEGQNVTLSCEQNLNHDAMYWYRQDPGQGLRLIYYSQIVNDFQKGDIAEGYSVSREKKESFPLTVTSAQKNPTAFYLCASSLTSSQETQYFGPGTRLLVL.

This clone was seen a handful of times. The V gene is TRBV28, the J gene TRBJ1-3; D not certain. Per the germline V gene, CDR1 is MDHEN and CDR2 is SYDVKM. The CDR3 spans 16 residues. Trimming stripped 5 bases from V and 3 bases from J, with 17 bases between. The CDR3 DNA is TGTGCCAGCAGTGAAAGGGTGGGCAGAAGTGGAAACACCATATATTTT. Protein product: CASSERVGRSGNTIYF.

The chain is built from TRBV7-9 and TRBJ1-4, with TRBD1 matching over 10 bases. This CDR3 is built from 18 residues. With 3 bases clipped from V and 1 base from J, the junction kept 8 bases outside the gene matches. Germline assignment: CDR1 SEHNR and CDR2 FQNEAQ (reference sequence). CDR3 region: CASSLGQGKLETNEKLFF. CDR3 nucleotide sequence: TGTGCCAGCAGCTTGGGACAGGGGAAGTTGGAAACTAATGAAAAACTGTTTTTT.

A few counts support this clone. V gene TRBV2 combines with J gene TRBJ1-1, with 9 bases lining up with TRBD1. Germline CDR1 and CDR2: SNHLY and FYNNEI. CDR3 length: 12 residues. J was trimmed by 9 bases and V by 4 bases; bases with no gene match: 3. The CDR3 spells CASSGGQGKAFF. The CDR3 DNA reads as TGTGCCAGCAGTGGGGGACAGGGTAAAGCTTTCTTT. The whole variable domain, remainder taken from reference TRBV2 and TRBJ1-1, is EPEVTQTPSHQVTQMGQEVILRCVPISNHLYFYWYRQILGQKVEFLVSFYNNEISEKSEIFDDQFSVERPDGSNFTLKIRSTKLEDSAMYFCASSGGQGKAFFGQGTRLTVV.

The chain carries TRBV6-5 and TRBJ1-1; D is perhaps TRBD1 (6 bases). The V end lost 0 bases, the J end lost 0 bases, and 8 bases lay between the germline ends. Germline V gene data show CDR1 as MNHEY and CDR2 as SVGAGI. The CDR3 is made up of 15 amino acids. The DNA of the CDR3 is TGTGCCAGCAGTTACTCCGACAGGCTGAACACTGAAGCTTTCTTT. Protein product: CASSYSDRLNTEAFF.

The chain couples TRBV7-9 to TRBJ2-7, with D tentatively TRBD1 (5 bases). The CDR3 consists of 13 residues. CDR1 is SEHNR, CDR2 FQNEAQ, per germline (reference sequence). Trimming pared 6 bases from V and 4 bases from J, leaving 13 bases between. The CDR3 DNA reads TGTGCCAGCAGAAGCGCCCAGGGATACGAGCAGTACTTC. It codes for CASRSAQGYEQYF.

The rearrangement uses TRBV4-2 and TRBJ2-1, with TRBD2 matching 11 bases. V lost 5 bases to trimming and J lost 0 bases; unmatched junction nucleotides: 15. Looked up from germline, CDR1 is LGHNA and CDR2 is YNFKEQ. The CDR3 totals 20 residues. The chain's CDR3 is CASSVTGLAALGGSYNEQFF. The DNA of the CDR3 is TGTGCCAGCAGCGTTACGGGACTAGCGGCTCTGGGTGGCTCCTACAATGAGCAGTTCTTC.

The CDR3 DNA reads as TGTGCCAGCAGTGAGGATTTCACCGGGGAGCTGTTTTTT. This translates into CASSEDFTGELFF. The rearrangement links TRBV6-1 to TRBJ2-2, with unresolved D. Germline CDR1 MNHNS, CDR2 SASEGT. The CDR3 spans 13 residues. V lost 3 bases and J 4 bases, leaving 6 bases between the germline ends.